The 13 T cell receptor beta chains in this list originate from one sample, sequenced in a study of cytomegalovirus exposure and HLA in healthy donors. 60 Vbeta and 13 Jbeta primers were used in PCR. Generated by immunoSEQ multiplex PCR, the TCRdb table keeps only in-frame clones and is missing some. The sample lists more than 110,000 clones, less than 80% seen once, with 8.8% in the top ten. The specimen sequenced was PBMCs. The receptors originated from a woman in her 50s in good health and CMV-seropositive.

This chain joins TRBV19 and TRBJ1-5; perhaps TRBD1 as D (6 bases). V was clipped by 4 bases and J by 10 bases, with 17 bases between them. Germline V gives CDR1 LNHDA, CDR2 SQIVND (reference sequence). This CDR3 is 14 amino acids long. CDR3 region: CASSTSDRIKPQHF. Here the CDR3 DNA reads TGTGCCAGTAGTACCTCCGACAGGATCAAACCCCAGCATTTT.

This chain connects TRBV9 to TRBJ2-1; 9 positions match TRBD2. The CDR3 sequence is 13 residues long. After removal of 0 bases from V and 10 bases from J, the junction contained 2 bases not matched to a gene. Germline V CDR1 and CDR2: SGDLS, YYNGEE. CDR3 nucleotides: TGTGCCAGCAGCGTAGGACTAGCGGCCGAGCAGTTCTTC. It encodes CASSVGLAAEQFF.

The chain uses TRBV7-8 and TRBJ1-2; no clear D. The length of the CDR3 is 13 residues. The germline V gene has CDR1 SGHVS and CDR2 FQNEAQ. Deletions cut 5 bases from V and 5 bases from J, with 12 bases between. The CDR3 sequence: CASSLDGEYGYTF. For the CDR3, the DNA is TGTGCCAGCAGCCTCGACGGGGAGTATGGCTACACCTTC.

V and J are TRBV18 and TRBJ2-7, with D possibly matching TRBD2 (6 bases). The germline V gene has CDR1 KGHSH and CDR2 LQKENI. The CDR3 has 16 residues. The germline V and J ends were trimmed by 2 bases and 0 bases, with 14 bases remaining between them. CDR3 in amino acids: CASSPWTTGSSYEQYF. For the CDR3, the DNA is TGTGCCAGCTCACCATGGACAACCGGGAGCTCCTACGAGCAGTACTTC.

The rearrangement links TRBV28 to TRBJ1-5; 9 nucleotides agree with TRBD1. The V segment lost 4 bases and the J segment 8 bases; nucleotides outside the gene matches: 6. Germline V gives CDR1 MDHEN, CDR2 SYDVKM. This CDR3 region has 14 residues. The CDR3 DNA is TGTGCCAGCAGTTCGACAGGGGGAAGTGAGCCCCAGCATTTT. Its translation: CASSSTGGSEPQHF.

The chain has TRBV2 and TRBJ1-3; D possibly corresponds to TRBD1 (5 bases). The germline gives CDR1 SNHLY, CDR2 FYNNEI. V dropped 1 base and J dropped 4 bases, with 8 bases sitting between them. This CDR3 is built from 14 residues. The CDR3 loop reads CASSEVGRGNTIYF. The CDR3 DNA follows: TGTGCCAGCAGTGAAGTGGGGCGAGGAAACACCATATATTTT.

The chain recombines TRBV30 with TRBJ2-3; 9 bases agree with TRBD2. The CDR3 loop spans 15 amino acids. Looked up from germline, CDR1 is GTSNPN and CDR2 is SVGIG (reference sequence). The J segment lost 6 bases and the V segment lost 2 bases, leaving 9 bases of the junction unmatched. CDR3 bases: TGTGCCTGGAGTCTGCTGGCGGGGGGGCCCGATACGCAGTATTTT. This translates into CAWSLLAGGPDTQYF.

The chain recombines TRBV15 with TRBJ2-4; D is possibly TRBD1 (5 bases). V was pared by 0 bases and J by 6 bases, with 9 bases between. The germline V gene encodes CDR1 LNHNV and CDR2 YYDKDF (reference sequence). The CDR3 sequence is 14 residues long. CDR3 residues: CATSRDETGNIQYF. DNA for the CDR3: TGTGCCACCAGCAGAGATGAAACAGGAAACATTCAGTACTTC.

The rearrangement joins TRBV13 to TRBJ2-7; D gene unclear. Trimming removed 5 bases at V and 2 bases at J, with 7 bases between. The germline V gene has CDR1 PRHDT and CDR2 FYEKMQ (reference sequence). The CDR3 runs to 12 residues. Written as DNA, the CDR3 is TGTGCCAGCAGCCCGGAGACCTACGAGCAGTACTTC. Translating gives CASSPETYEQYF.

This clone was observed a single time. The rearrangement uses TRBV28 and TRBJ1-5, with a tentative D call TRBD1 (5 bases). In germline, CDR1 is MDHEN, CDR2 SYDVKM. The CDR3 has 16 residues. The V gene lost 5 bases and the J gene lost 2 bases, with 16 bases spanning the gap. The CDR3 spells CASSRFRARGNQPQHF. DNA for the CDR3: TGTGCCAGCAGTCGCTTCAGGGCGAGAGGCAATCAGCCCCAGCATTTT. Full variable domain (remainder filled in from reference TRBV28 and TRBJ1-5): DVKVTQSSRYLVKRTGEKVFLECVQDMDHENMFWYRQDPGLGLRLIYFSYDVKMKEKGDIPEGYSVSREKKERFSLILESASTNQTSMYLCASSRFRARGNQPQHFGDGTRLSIL.

This clone has only a few counts. V is TRBV6-1 and J is TRBJ2-6; D possibly corresponds to TRBD1 (5 bases). The V gene lost 7 bases and the J gene lost 4 bases, with 11 bases spanning the gap. Germline V CDR1 and CDR2: MNHNS, SASEGT. The CDR3 sequence is 14 residues long. The CDR3 nucleotides are TGTGCCAGCAATCGCAGGGAAGGGGCCAACGTCCTGACTTTC. Translation: CASNRREGANVLTF.

The chain is built from TRBV15 and TRBJ2-5; 10 bases align to TRBD2. The germline CDR1 and CDR2 sequences are LNHNV and YYDKDF (reference sequence). Trimming at V came to 1 base and at J to 5 bases, leaving 10 bases not matched to a gene. This CDR3 is built from 17 residues. The CDR3, as DNA: TGTGCCACCAGCAGAGGTATAGCGGGGGGCCCCTCCGAGACCCAGTACTTC. Translated: CATSRGIAGGPSETQYF.

The J gene is TRBJ1-2, the V gene TRBV5-6; D is possibly TRBD1 (6 bases). The CDR3 loop spans 16 amino acids. Germline CDR1 is SGHDT and CDR2 is YYEEEE. V was shortened by 1 base and J by 8 bases, with 21 bases between the two germline ends. The CDR3 nucleotides are TGTGCCAGCAGCTTGTACAGGGTGGGGAGTTGGCGCGGCTACACCTTC. Residues: CASSLYRVGSWRGYTF.